This T cell receptor beta chain was obtained from a study of OX40 agonist ivuxolimab in advanced cancers. Across the whole study: Three patients responded partially, comprising one with hepatocellular carcinoma and two with cutaneous melanoma.

Profiled with immunoSEQ multiplex PCR; TCRdb holds only in-frame clones, not every one. Seen here are just under 100,000 clones, around 94% observed once, and the top ten hold around 0.18%. The clonotype was recovered from an adult with an advanced solid tumor such as melanoma, head and neck, liver or kidney cancer. The specimen was CD4+ or CD8+ T cells sorted from blood, collected in a trial of the OX40 agonist ivuxolimab.

CDR3: CATSRGGGTPQETQYF. CDR3 in DNA: TGTGCCACCAGCAGAGGAGGTGGGACACCCCAAGAGACCCAGTACTTC. The chain employs TRBV15 and TRBJ2-5; weak D call: TRBD1 (6 bases). Germline CDR1 is LNHNV and CDR2 is YYDKDF (reference sequence). The V gene lost 1 base and the J gene lost 1 base, with 13 bases spanning the gap. This CDR3 has 16 amino acids.